This T cell receptor beta chain was obtained from a study of early T cells in non-severe SARS-CoV-2 infection. Regarding the study as a whole: There was a bias toward anti-spike CD8 responses in VDJdb matching, which missed private and CD4 specificities.

Individual cDNA molecules received unique molecular identifiers during library preparation. TCRdb re-called the 5' RACE reads through MiXCR, storing one row per CDR3 protein. The repertoire holds approximately 46,000 distinct CDR3 sequences, with approximately 6.1% as singletons. This CDR3 comprises 14 residues. CDR1 MGHRA and CDR2 YSYEKL come from the germline V gene. V lost 0 bases to trimming and J lost 14 bases, with 19 bases between them. This clonotype was picked up many times. What it binds is unknown. V is TRBV4-1 and J is TRBJ1-2; D gene uncertain. Sequenced: whole blood. The TCR was taken from an adult who was a healthcare worker with PCR-confirmed SARS-CoV-2 infection or an uninfected control (not recorded which). For the CDR3, the DNA is TGCGCCAGCAGCCAAGATCAGACTCCCCTTAGTAGGACCTTC. This encodes CASSQDQTPLSRTF.